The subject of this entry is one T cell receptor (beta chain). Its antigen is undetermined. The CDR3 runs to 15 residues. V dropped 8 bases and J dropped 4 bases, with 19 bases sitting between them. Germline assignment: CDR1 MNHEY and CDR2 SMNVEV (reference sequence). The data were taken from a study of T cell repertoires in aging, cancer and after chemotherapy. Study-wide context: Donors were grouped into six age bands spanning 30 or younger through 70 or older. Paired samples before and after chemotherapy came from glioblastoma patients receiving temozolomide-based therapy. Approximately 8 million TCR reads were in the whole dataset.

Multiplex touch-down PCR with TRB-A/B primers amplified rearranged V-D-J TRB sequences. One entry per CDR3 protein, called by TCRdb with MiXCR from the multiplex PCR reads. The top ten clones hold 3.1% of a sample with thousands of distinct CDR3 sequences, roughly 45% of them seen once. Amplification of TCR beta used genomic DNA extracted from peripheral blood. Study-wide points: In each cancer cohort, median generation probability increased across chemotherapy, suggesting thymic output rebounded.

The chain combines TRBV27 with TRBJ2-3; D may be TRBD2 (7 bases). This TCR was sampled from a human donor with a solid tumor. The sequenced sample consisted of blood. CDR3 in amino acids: CASRGRGGSADTQYF. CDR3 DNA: TGTGCCAGCCGTGGTAGGGGGGGGAGCGCAGATACGCAGTATTTT.